A selection of T cell receptor beta chains follows, all from one sample in a study of T cells in Graves' hyperthyroidism and ophthalmopathy. TCRdb re-called the multiplex PCR reads with MiXCR, one entry per CDR3 protein. The sample shows roughly 550,000 distinct CDR3 sequences, 15% to 20% of them seen only once. Sample: blood. The receptors stem from a woman between 25 and 40 years old with Graves' ophthalmopathy. CDR3s include the opening cysteine and the closing phenylalanine or tryptophan. D genes are given only for firm matches. Rows may omit the clone size; those that give it use once, few, many or a size class.

.,TRBV28,many,TRBJ1-2,TGTGCCAGCAGTTTTAGGGCAGCTCCTTTCTATGGCTACACCTTC,CASSFRAAPFYGYTF
.,TRBV2,few,TRBJ2-7,TGTGCCAGCAGTGAAGCTAGTCCGATGGTTAGCTTCTACGAGCAGTACTTC,CASSEASPMVSFYEQYF
.,TRBV5-1,.,TRBJ2-7,TGCGCCAGCAGCTTAGCGGGTAAGAGCTCCTACGAGCAGTACTTC,CASSLAGKSSYEQYF
TRBD1,TRBV11-3,few,TRBJ1-5,TGTGCCAGCAGCACTGGACAGGGGGCCGGTCAGCCCCAGCATTTT,CASSTGQGAGQPQHF
TRBD2,TRBV28,.,TRBJ2-1,TGTGCCAGCAGTCTCTGGTCGGGACTAGCGGGGAAGAACAATGAGCAGTTCTTC,CASSLWSGLAGKNNEQFF
.,TRBV2,few,TRBJ1-6,TGTGCCAGCACTGTAATAGGGGGTGATGTAAATTCACCCCTCCACTTT,CASTVIGGDVNSPLHF
.,TRBV28,.,TRBJ1-1,TGTGCCAGCAGGCGGATTCAATTTCGGGCTTTCTTT,CASRRIQFRAFF
.,TRBV18,few,TRBJ1-4,TGTGCCAGCTCCCCGTCACGGAGTTCCGGGGCAAAACTGTTTTTT,CASSPSRSSGAKLFF
.,TRBV7-9,few,TRBJ2-3,TGTGCCAGCAGCTCTCAGGGGAGATTAACAGATACGCAGTATTTT,CASSSQGRLTDTQYF
TRBD1,TRBV28,.,TRBJ2-1,TGTGCCAACTCGACAGGGGGTCATGAGCAGTTCTTC,CANSTGGHEQFF
TRBD2,TRBV6-5,once,TRBJ2-3,TGTGCCAGCAGTTACGTCGGGAGGGGCACAGATACGCAGTATTTT,CASSYVGRGTDTQYF
.,TRBV29-1,many,TRBJ2-1,TGCAGCGTTGAAGGGGTCTCACTTAGCTCCTACAATGAGCAGTTCTTC,CSVEGVSLSSYNEQFF
TRBD2,TRBV5-1,many,TRBJ2-7,TGCGCCAGCAGCAGATGGACTAGCGGGACTTACGAGCAGTACTTC,CASSRWTSGTYEQYF
TRBD1,TRBV28,many,TRBJ1-6,TGTGCCAGCAGTTCGCAGGGACAGGGGAATAATTCACCCCTCCACTTT,CASSSQGQGNNSPLHF
TRBD2,TRBV29-1,few,TRBJ2-5,TGCAGCGGGCTAGCGGGAGGATGGGAGACCCAGTACTTC,CSGLAGGWETQYF
.,TRBV7-2,many,TRBJ2-1,TGTGCCAGCAGTTTTACGTCGGGGGGCGGCTACAATGAGCAGTTCTTC,CASSFTSGGGYNEQFF